This TCR beta chain emerged from a study of T cell repertoires in cytomegalovirus infection. TCRdb analysed the reads with MiXCR anew, one entry per CDR3 protein. Altogether 250,000 to 300,000 distinct CDR3 sequences are present, under 25% being singletons, with the ten largest covering approximately 19%. For this clonotype: The antigen remains unidentified.

This CDR3 is built from 12 residues. Trimming removed 6 bases at V and 4 bases at J, with 11 bases between. The germline CDR1 and CDR2 sequences are DFQATT and SNEGSKA (reference sequence). This specimen consisted of cultured PBMCs, obtained from culture after CMV antigen stimulation. The chain links TRBV20-1 to TRBJ2-3; unclear D gene. The TCR was taken from a human donor in good health (CMV status not recorded). Some clones in this sample may be carry-over from other donors' samples. The CDR3 coding sequence is TGCAGTGCCTCGCTTTTGGCAGATACGCAGTATTTT. As protein: CSASLLADTQYF.